These 15 T cell receptor beta chains came from one sample sequenced in a study of T cell repertoires in cytomegalovirus infection. No antigen has been assigned to these receptors. TCRdb ran MiXCR on the reads and lists one entry per CDR3 protein. The sample holds roughly 920,000 distinct CDR3 sequences, roughly 31% seen once. The input for sequencing was cultured CD8+ T cells from PBMCs, taken from culture after CMV antigen stimulation. Source of these receptors: a human donor in good health (CMV status not recorded). Some clones in this sample may be carry-over from other donors' samples.

A remark on this clonotype: A much larger clone lies a single base off, so this may be a read error. The chain couples TRBV7-4 to TRBJ2-3; TRBD2 agrees at 9 bases. Germline V gives CDR1 SGHVT, CDR2 SQSDAQ. This CDR3 is 19 amino acids long. The CDR3 loop is CASSSPTVGLATSIDTQYF. CDR3 DNA sequence: TGTGCCAGCAGCTCCCCTACCGTAGGACTAGCGACTAGCATAGATACGCAGTATTTT.

This clonotype showed up just a few times. The genes are TRBV4-1 and TRBJ1-5; D perhaps matches TRBD1 (6 bases). Looked up from germline, CDR1 is MGHRA and CDR2 is YSYEKL. CDR3 length: 15 amino acids. Trimming took 1 base from V and 6 from J, leaving 13 bases between them. In DNA form, the CDR3 reads TGCGCCAGCAGCCAAGTCGTCGCAGGGGCTCAGCCCCAGCATTTT. This codes for CASSQVVAGAQPQHF.

This clonotype was observed a few times. DNA of the CDR3: TGTGCCAGCATTGGAGGTTATTCACCCCTCCACTTT. Translating gives CASIGGYSPLHF. The chain links TRBV2 to TRBJ1-6; no firm D call. Germline-derived CDR1 and CDR2 are SNHLY and FYNNEI. V was clipped by 7 bases and J by 8 bases, with 9 bases between them. The CDR3 has 12 amino acids.

This clonotype was counted only a few times. The V and J genes are TRBV19 and TRBJ2-1, with D perhaps matching TRBD2 (6 bases). V was shortened by 3 bases and J by 3 bases, with 9 bases between the two germline ends. The CDR3 sequence is 14 residues long. Per germline, CDR1 LNHDA and CDR2 SQIVND (reference sequence). The CDR3 bases are TGTGCCAGTAGTATTTACGGGGGCTACAATGAGCAGTTCTTC. Residues: CASSIYGGYNEQFF. Drawing the rest from reference TRBV19 and TRBJ2-1, the complete variable domain is DGGITQSPKYLFRKEGQNVTLSCEQNLNHDAMYWYRQDPGQGLRLIYYSQIVNDFQKGDIAEGYSVSREKKESFPLTVTSAQKNPTAFYLCASSIYGGYNEQFFGPGTRLTVL.

The gene calls are TRBV19 and TRBJ1-3, with D uncertain. V lost 7 bases to trimming and J lost 1 base, with 14 bases between them. Per the germline V gene, CDR1 is LNHDA and CDR2 is SQIVND (reference sequence). The CDR3 spans 15 residues. This CDR3 is CASTRRTESGNTIYF. CDR3 DNA: TGTGCCAGTACGAGACGAACCGAGTCTGGAAACACCATATATTTT.

Worth noting for this clonotype: Its ends do not fully match the called genes, so a read error is possible. The V call is TRBV5-3, the J call TRBJ2-3; 7 bases are a match to TRBD1. The DNA end lines up better with TRBJ1-5; the J call may be wrong. TRBV5-3 is an open reading frame whose function is uncertain. CDR3 size: 17 residues. The CDR3 nucleotides are TGTGCCAGCAGCTTGGGAGGAGGACGAGGGGGCACAGATACGCAGCATTTT. Its protein product is CASSLGGGRGGTDTQHF.

This clonotype was recorded a few times. The V gene is TRBV4-2, the J gene TRBJ1-2; no definite D call. The V end lost 0 bases, the J end lost 8 bases, and 13 bases lay between the germline ends. Germline V gene sequence: CDR1 LGHNA, CDR2 YNFKEQ. The CDR3 has 14 amino acids. In nucleotides, the CDR3 is TGTGCCAGCAGCCAAGAAAGGTCCATTTGGGGCTACACCTTC. Residues: CASSQERSIWGYTF.

This clonotype has a handful of counts. The chain recombines TRBV7-9 with TRBJ1-1; TRBD1 matches 8 bases. The CDR3 has 12 amino acids. V shed 8 bases, J shed 7 bases, and the junction held 6 bases outside the gene matches. Germline lookup yields CDR1 SEHNR and CDR2 FQNEAQ (reference sequence). CDR3 loop: CASSQGAGEAFF. The CDR3 nucleotides read TGTGCCAGCTCTCAGGGGGCCGGTGAAGCTTTCTTT.

This clonotype has a count of ten or more. The J gene is TRBJ1-2, the V gene TRBV7-6, with a tentative D call TRBD1 (6 bases). V was trimmed by 6 bases and J by 3 bases, leaving 11 bases between them. The CDR3 covers 13 residues. Germline V gene lookup returns CDR1 SGHVS and CDR2 FNYEAQ. The CDR3 is CASSPGTHYGYTF. Here the CDR3 DNA reads TGTGCCAGCAGTCCCGGGACACACTATGGCTACACCTTC.

CDR3 sequence reads: CASTSGPVPGELFF. As DNA, the CDR3 is TGTGCCAGCACCTCGGGCCCGGTACCCGGGGAGCTGTTTTTT. V is TRBV12-3 or TRBV12-4 and J is TRBJ2-2; D is undetermined. The germline V and J ends were trimmed by 7 bases and 6 bases, with 15 bases remaining between them. The CDR3 has 14 residues.

This rearrangement joins TRBV12-3 or TRBV12-4 to TRBJ2-7; D may correspond to TRBD1 or TRBD2 (6 bases each). This CDR3 is built from 13 residues. With 3 bases removed from V and 6 bases from J, the gap between germline ends came to 12 bases. CDR3 bases: TGTGCCAGCAGTTTCCGGGGGCTGTCCGAGCAGTACGTC. It encodes CASSFRGLSEQYV.

This clonotype was counted only a few times. The rearrangement joins TRBV6-6 to TRBJ1-5; D call uncertain. The CDR3 covers 17 residues. V gave up 0 bases and J gave up 0 bases, with 12 bases separating them. Germline V CDR1 and CDR2: MNHNY, SVGAGI (reference sequence). CDR3 DNA: TGTGCCAGCAGTTACTCTTCTCGGGGTTATAGCAATCAGCCCCAGCATTTT. It yields the protein CASSYSSRGYSNQPQHF.

V is TRBV10-3 and J is TRBJ1-1; perhaps TRBD1 as D (6 bases). V lost 10 bases to trimming and J lost 6 bases, with 15 bases between them. Germline CDR1 reads ENHRY; CDR2 reads SYGVKD. The CDR3 loop spans 12 amino acids. CDR3 coding DNA: TGTGCCACCATGGGGGGGGCCCCTGAAGCTTTCTTT. This codes for CATMGGAPEAFF.

The chain carries TRBV12-3 or TRBV12-4 and TRBJ1-4; D might be TRBD1 (6 bases). This CDR3 is built from 17 residues. Between the trimmed V and J ends, which lost 4 bases and 0 bases, there was a span of 15 bases. CDR3 residues: CASSSGQYYATNEKLFF. The CDR3 nucleotides read TGTGCCAGCAGTTCTGGACAGTACTATGCAACTAATGAAAAACTGTTTTTT.

The J gene is TRBJ1-5, the V gene TRBV18; 7 bases are shared with TRBD1. The germline V gene has CDR1 KGHSH and CDR2 LQKENI. The junction had 16 bases not matched to a gene; V was cut back by 3 bases and J by 2 bases. CDR3 length: 19 amino acids. The CDR3 protein is CASSPLPGTDPLGNQPQHF. CDR3 in DNA: TGTGCCAGCTCACCCCTTCCCGGGACAGACCCATTGGGCAATCAGCCCCAGCATTTT.